This T cell receptor beta chain was captured in a study of vaccination and CD4 T cells after COVID-19 (dated by TCRdb to 2022 to 2024). For the wider study: Convalescent patients had a positive SARS-CoV-2 result on nasal swab PCR, and of these patients, several had mild disease and one had severe disease. The convalescent cohort included six males and four females, with two Hispanic individuals, seven Caucasians, two Asians and one multiracial person. Participants received two doses of either the Pfizer-BioNTech BNT162b2 vaccine (n=8) or the Moderna mRNA-1273 vaccine (n=2). Post-COVID blood samples from convalescent patients were collected a median of roughly 100 days after diagnosis, with a range of 35 to 161 days. The time from the second vaccine dose to post-vaccine blood sampling had a median of roughly 72 days and ranged from about 14 to 250 days. For stimulating the cultures, overlapping spike peptide pools were used, derived from SARS-CoV-2 as well as from the common cold coronaviruses HCoV-NL63, HCoV-OC43 and HCoV-229E. As controls, cultures received a CEFX viral epitope pool (the positive control), an HIV-1 Nef peptide pool (the negative control), or no peptide at all. In over 8 COVID-19 convalescent patients and a handful of infection-naive healthy vaccine recipients, researchers compared the spike-specific CD4+ TCR repertoire from before mRNA vaccination with the repertoire from after. Overall study results and their limits: In convalescent patients, a median around 84% of post-vaccine SARS-CoV-2-reactive clones were detected only after vaccination, and vaccine-specific priming was suggested by this finding. Although the median number of SARS-CoV-2-reactive clonotypes went up from roughly 19 after infection to about 38 after vaccination, the increase was not significant. Nearly all vaccine-specific clones in convalescent patients (304 of 307) were mono-reactive for SARS-CoV-2 spike rather than cross-reactive with common cold coronaviruses. The number of convalescent patients in the study was relatively small, and the study did not examine early timepoints following natural infection.

The library was built by means of PCR. At the Johns Hopkins FTIC core, DNA from the cultured CD4+ T cells underwent TCR sequencing with the Oncomine TCR Beta short-read assay. Genomic DNA was extracted from the cultured CD4+ T cells with the QIAamp micro DNA kit. Oncomine TCR Beta libraries from cultured CD4+ T cells were pooled using unique dual indexes and sequenced on an Illumina iSeq 100. The study's processing was this. Non-productive sequences were removed, and CDR3s not starting with C, not ending with F or W, or shorter than 7 amino acids were discarded. Antigen-specific clonotypes were identified with the MANAFEST web application by comparing peptide-stimulated wells with reference and other culture wells. To be called positive, a clone needed an FDR below 0.05, an odds ratio above 5, and a productive frequency above 0.1% in at least two of three replicate wells. A clonotype was classed as cross-reactive if the clonotype showed significant expansion both in SARS-CoV-2 spike wells and in at least one common cold coronavirus spike condition. Levenshtein distances (stringdist) and unrooted phylogenetic trees (ape) in R version 3.6.1 were used to assess CDR3 homology. TCRdb trimmed public reads at Q25 via fastp, called clones via MiXCR and kept in-frame beta chains. Identical CDR3 protein sequences are pooled into one entry, listed with their most common genes and DNA. The V and J calls, along with clone size, are taken from TCRdb and not from the paper's own processing. This sample holds some 14,000 distinct CDR3 sequences; 30% to 50% were observed only once. The ten largest clonotypes hold roughly 10% of the sample.

V is trimmed back by 3 bases and J by 0 bases, and the junction contains 4 bases that no gene match accounts for. CDR1 is given as SNHLY and CDR2 as FYNNEI, both from the germline V gene. The CDR3 covers 16 residues, taking in both the cysteine and the phenylalanine. Left in the record is the CDR3 DNA by itself, 48 bases read in frame from the first base. Reading the label with the study, this specimen's treatment or condition is: roughly nine-day PBMC culture with coronavirus spike peptide pools or control peptides (ViraFEST assay). The ViraFEST assay was used in the study, in which antigen-specific T cells were expanded with peptide pools and expanded clonotypes were subsequently identified by TCR sequencing. The convalescent patients' positive SARS-CoV-2 PCR tests fell between March and December 2020, which was before the Alpha, Beta and Delta variants emerged in the United States. Roughly 2.1 million PBMCs per well were cultured in IMDM with roughly 5% human AB serum and around 10 IU/ml IL-2, plus 10 ug/ml peptide pools. Half of the culture medium was replaced with fresh IL-2-containing medium on days 3 and 7. After 9 to 10 days of culture, CD4+ T cells were isolated by negative selection using the EasySep CD4+ T cell isolation kit. Ficoll-Paque Plus gradient centrifugation was used to isolate PBMCs from whole blood, and the isolated PBMCs were then either used fresh or cryopreserved at -140C. In general, triplicate wells were set up for every culture condition.

This clonotype came up a few times. The antigen it recognizes is unknown. No base qualities exist here, and no much larger clone lies one base off it. The TCR originated in a human donor who had recovered from COVID-19. The source material was CD4+ T cells from blood, cultured in vitro. The chain is encoded by TRBV2 joined to TRBJ1-3; the junction holds 8 bases that match TRBD1. In nucleotides, the sequence is TGTGCCAGCAGTGATCCCGGGACAGGCTCTGGAAACACCATATATTTT. Its translation is CASSDPGTGSGNTIYF.